Listed below are T cell receptor beta chains from one sample, sequenced in a study of T cells in localized non-small cell lung cancer. Libraries were prepared by immunoSEQ multiplex PCR; TCRdb keeps only in-frame clonotypes and omits some of them. The sample lists fewer than 10,000 clones; about 44% were seen once. The specimen comprised lymph node tissue, sampled before any cancer treatment. Source of these receptors: a woman aged 35 to 69 with stage I lung adenocarcinoma. Each CDR3 is given with its conserved first and last residue. Fields, in order: J gene, D gene, clone size, V gene, CDR3 protein, CDR3 DNA. D genes are given only for firm matches. Clone size appears in some rows only: once, few, many, or a class for an expanded clone.

>TRBJ1-5|-|-|TRBV1
CASSQERFSNQPQHF
TGCGCCAGCAGCCAAGAGCGCTTTAGCAATCAGCCCCAGCATTTT
>TRBJ1-3|-|-|TRBV1
CASSQAGTGRGLAGNTIYF
TGCGCCAGCAGCCAAGCCGGGACAGGGCGAGGGCTTGCTGGAAACACCATATATTTT
>TRBJ1-5|-|few|TRBV9
CASSVDWDQPQHF
TGTGCCAGCAGCGTAGATTGGGATCAGCCCCAGCATTTT
>TRBJ1-2|-|-|TRBV10-2
CASRNDQNYGYTF
TGCGCCAGCAGGAACGACCAGAACTATGGCTACACCTTC
>TRBJ1-1|-|-|TRBV10-2
CASSESVQIAEAFF
TGCGCCAGCAGTGAGTCGGTCCAGATTGCTGAAGCTTTCTTT
>TRBJ1-1|-|few|TRBV2
CASKVGSNTEAFF
TGTGCCAGCAAGGTGGGTTCAAACACTGAAGCTTTCTTT
>TRBJ1-6|TRBD1|few|TRBV9
CASSRTGDNSPLHF
TGTGCCAGCAGTCGGACAGGGGATAATTCACCCCTCCACTTT
>TRBJ1-4|-|-|TRBV30
CARQDHTNEKLFF
TGTGCCCGACAGGACCATACAAATGAAAAACTGTTTTTT
>TRBJ1-1|TRBD1|-|TRBV28
CASSLSRTGTTEAFF
TGTGCCAGCAGTCTCTCCCGGACAGGGACCACTGAAGCTTTCTTT
>TRBJ1-1|-|few|TRBV6-8
CAISAGGHSEAFF
TGTGCCATCAGTGCTGGGGGGCACAGTGAAGCTTTCTTT
>TRBJ2-7|TRBD1|few|TRBV15
CATRRAPGQGYEQYF
TGTGCCACCAGGCGGGCCCCGGGACAGGGCTACGAGCAGTACTTC
>TRBJ2-6|-|-|TRBV11-3
CASSLVGTWANVLTF
TGTGCCAGCAGCTTGGTGGGGACTTGGGCCAACGTCCTGACTTTC
>TRBJ2-5|TRBD1|once|TRBV5-1
CASSLDRGYETQYF
TGCGCCAGCAGCCTGGACAGGGGGTACGAGACCCAGTACTTC
>TRBJ1-6|-|-|TRBV6-8
CASSYLLPGGKSSPLHF
TGTGCCAGCAGTTACCTCCTCCCGGGGGGCAAAAGCTCACCCCTCCACTTT
>TRBJ2-7|TRBD1|-|TRBV6-8
CASSYGQGAFYEQYF
TGTGCCAGCAGTTACGGACAGGGGGCCTTCTACGAGCAGTACTTC
>TRBJ1-5|-|few|TRBV6-8
CASSPGWDQPQHF
TGTGCCAGCAGTCCAGGGTGGGATCAGCCCCAGCATTTT
>TRBJ2-1|-|few|TRBV1
CASSQLQTSGVTYNEQFF
TGCGCCAGCAGCCAATTGCAGACTAGCGGAGTTACATACAATGAGCAGTTCTTC
>TRBJ1-1|-|few|TRBV19
CASSMGRGMNTEAFF
TGTGCCAGTAGTATGGGCAGGGGAATGAACACTGAAGCTTTCTTT
>TRBJ1-1|-|-|TRBV12-5
CASGPTLAQIQNTEAFF
TGTGCTAGTGGTCCAACGTTAGCCCAAATTCAGAACACTGAAGCTTTCTTT
>TRBJ1-6|-|-|TRBV30
CAWSRRTASSYNSPLHF
TGTGCCTGGAGTAGGAGGACGGCGAGCTCCTATAATTCACCCCTCCACTTT
>TRBJ1-5|-|once|TRBV19
CASSIRGGSNQPQHF
TGTGCCAGTAGTATAAGGGGCGGTAGCAATCAGCCCCAGCATTTT
>TRBJ2-2|-|few|TRBV30
CAWSVDSTGELFF
TGTGCCTGGAGTGTGGACAGCACCGGGGAGCTGTTTTTT
>TRBJ1-1|TRBD1|few|TRBV6-8
CASSYFSQGVGTEAFF
TGTGCCAGCAGTTACTTTTCACAGGGGGTAGGAACTGAAGCTTTCTTT
>TRBJ1-1|TRBD1|many|TRBV9
CASSEGQGPMNTEAFF
TGTGCCAGCAGTGAAGGACAGGGCCCGATGAACACTGAAGCTTTCTTT
>TRBJ2-3|-|-|TRBV6-8
CASILQGTDTQYF
TGTGCCAGCATCCTCCAGGGGACAGATACGCAGTATTTT
>TRBJ1-2|-|-|TRBV30
CAWKKGGKLNYGYTF
TGTGCCTGGAAGAAGGGGGGGAAGCTTAACTATGGCTACACCTTC
>TRBJ2-3|-|medium-sized|TRBV9
CASSSGGEADTQYF
TGTGCCAGCAGTAGTGGGGGTGAAGCAGATACGCAGTATTTT
>TRBJ1-4|-|-|TRBV18
CASSPPGQVLREKLFF
TGTGCCAGCTCACCACCGGGCCAGGTCCTCAGAGAAAAACTGTTTTTT
>TRBJ1-1|-|-|TRBV29-1
CSVGVSIRRQATEAFF
TGCAGCGTTGGCGTTTCTATCAGGCGGCAGGCCACTGAAGCTTTCTTT
>TRBJ1-1|TRBD1|few|TRBV6-8
CASSGGDSTGTEAFF
TGTGCCAGCAGTGGAGGGGACAGTACGGGCACTGAAGCTTTCTTT
>TRBJ2-2|-|-|TRBV19
CASSIGLVNTGELFF
TGTGCCAGTAGTATAGGACTAGTGAACACCGGGGAGCTGTTTTTT
>TRBJ2-5|TRBD1|few|TRBV25-1
CASSAGGQETQYF
TGTGCCAGCAGTGCAGGGGGTCAAGAGACCCAGTACTTC
>TRBJ1-6|-|few|TRBV9
CASSEGTAGRNSPLHF
TGTGCCAGCAGCGAGGGGACGGCGGGGAGGAATTCACCCCTCCACTTT
>TRBJ1-4|-|-|TRBV7-6
CASSQERPGEKLFF
TGTGCCAGCAGCCAAGAGAGACCGGGGGAAAAACTGTTTTTT
>TRBJ2-7|TRBD1|once|TRBV10-2
CASSEGSGTGAYEQYF
TGCGCCAGCAGTGAAGGGTCCGGGACAGGGGCCTACGAGCAGTACTTC
>TRBJ1-4|-|-|TRBV6-8
CASSYSPGSNEKLFF
TGTGCCAGCAGTTACTCGCCCGGCAGTAATGAAAAACTGTTTTTT
>TRBJ2-2|-|few|TRBV2
CASRPRPNTGELFF
TGTGCCAGCCGTCCTAGACCAAACACCGGGGAGCTGTTTTTT
>TRBJ1-5|TRBD1|-|TRBV10-3
CASGRTGDNQPQHF
TGTGCCAGCGGAAGAACAGGGGACAATCAGCCCCAGCATTTT
>TRBJ2-7|TRBD1|few|TRBV11-3
CASWETGGSRSYEQYF
TGTGCCAGCTGGGAGACAGGGGGCTCCCGCTCCTACGAGCAGTACTTC
>TRBJ1-1|-|-|TRBV30
CAWSLGGNTEAFF
TGTGCCTGGAGTCTCGGCGGGAACACTGAAGCTTTCTTT
>TRBJ2-7|-|-|TRBV18
CASSSRDGSPEQYF
TGTGCCAGCTCAAGCCGGGACGGATCACCGGAGCAGTACTTC
>TRBJ2-5|TRBD2|-|TRBV29-1
CSVAGGHKGIETQYF
TGCAGCGTTGCGGGAGGACACAAAGGAATTGAGACCCAGTACTTC
>TRBJ2-1|TRBD2|few|TRBV18
CASSPQAGSQSEQFF
TGTGCCAGCTCACCTCAAGCGGGGTCCCAGAGTGAGCAGTTCTTC